These T cell receptor beta chains were read from a single sample in a study of blood T cells in healthy people across ages. TCRdb fed the 5' RACE reads into MiXCR, producing one record per CDR3 protein. The sample comprises some 1,800,000 distinct CDR3 sequences, roughly two fifths of which are singletons, and approximately 22% rests with the top ten. Sample: blood. The receptors shown here come from a human donor in good health. Both conserved end residues are part of each CDR3. A D gene is named only where the DNA matches it firmly. Size tells how often a clone was seen (once, few, many) or the class of an expanded clone, and some rows leave it out.

CDR3 length: 16
clone size: few
J gene: TRBJ2-7
V gene: TRBV6-1
D gene: NA
CDR3 DNA: TGTGCCAGCAGTCCCTACCAGGACGATAGGGGCTACGAGCGGTACTTC
CDR3 protein: CASSPYQDDRGYERYF

CDR3 length: 16
clone size: NA
J gene: TRBJ2-1
V gene: TRBV24-1
D gene: TRBD2
CDR3 DNA: TGTGCCACCAGTGACCCGACTAGCGTTTCCTACAATGAGCAGTTCTTC
CDR3 protein: CATSDPTSVSYNEQFF

CDR3 length: 14
clone size: few
J gene: TRBJ1-2
V gene: TRBV13
D gene: NA
CDR3 DNA: TGTGCCAGCAGCCCCCGGGGGCCCCACTATGGCTACACCTTC
CDR3 protein: CASSPRGPHYGYTF

CDR3 length: 16
clone size: NA
J gene: TRBJ1-3
V gene: TRBV19
D gene: NA
CDR3 DNA: TGTGCCAGTAGTATCGGGACTCCTCACTCTGGAAACACCATATATTTT
CDR3 protein: CASSIGTPHSGNTIYF

CDR3 length: 16
clone size: few
J gene: TRBJ2-7
V gene: TRBV12-3/TRBV12-4
D gene: TRBD2
CDR3 DNA: TGTGCCAGCACCCGAGCGGTGTTAGCGGGGGAAGGCGAGCAGTACTTC
CDR3 protein: CASTRAVLAGEGEQYF

CDR3 length: 16
clone size: few
J gene: TRBJ1-3
V gene: TRBV7-2
D gene: NA
CDR3 DNA: TGTGCCAGCAGCTTAGTCGTAGGGAGTCAAGGAAACACCATATATTTT
CDR3 protein: CASSLVVGSQGNTIYF

CDR3 length: 14
clone size: NA
J gene: TRBJ1-5
V gene: TRBV28
D gene: NA
CDR3 DNA: TGTGCCAGCAGTTTAGTCGGCCCAGATCAGCCCCAGCATTTT
CDR3 protein: CASSLVGPDQPQHF

CDR3 length: 15
clone size: few
J gene: TRBJ1-6
V gene: TRBV3-1
D gene: NA
CDR3 DNA: TGTGCCAGCAGCCAAGATGGGACAACTTTACCACCCCTCCACTTT
CDR3 protein: CASSQDGTTLPPLHF

CDR3 length: 16
clone size: NA
J gene: TRBJ2-1
V gene: TRBV7-7
D gene: TRBD2
CDR3 DNA: TGTGCCAGCAGCTTACTAGCGGGGGGGCCGATGGATGAGCAGTTCTTC
CDR3 protein: CASSLLAGGPMDEQFF

CDR3 length: 16
clone size: few
J gene: TRBJ1-4
V gene: TRBV15
D gene: NA
CDR3 DNA: TGTGCCACCAGCAGAGATCCAACGGGTCTAAATGAAAAACTGTTTTTT
CDR3 protein: CATSRDPTGLNEKLFF

CDR3 length: 14
clone size: NA
J gene: TRBJ1-2
V gene: TRBV4-3
D gene: NA
CDR3 DNA: TGCGCCAGCAGCCAAGGGCCAAGGGGTCAGGGCTACACCTTC
CDR3 protein: CASSQGPRGQGYTF

CDR3 length: 13
clone size: NA
J gene: TRBJ2-5
V gene: TRBV27
D gene: TRBD2
CDR3 DNA: TGTGCCAGCACTAGCGGGGGGAGAGAGACCCAGTACTTC
CDR3 protein: CASTSGGRETQYF

CDR3 length: 20
clone size: NA
J gene: TRBJ2-1
V gene: TRBV6-1
D gene: TRBD2
CDR3 DNA: TGTGCCAGCAGTACCGGACGCGGGGGTCCGGGCAGTGGGAAGCACTACGAGCAGTTCTTC
CDR3 protein: CASSTGRGGPGSGKHYEQFF

CDR3 length: 14
clone size: few
J gene: TRBJ2-5
V gene: TRBV7-9
D gene: NA
CDR3 DNA: TGTGCCAGCAGCTTTGACTGGGGCCAAGAGACCCAGTACTTC
CDR3 protein: CASSFDWGQETQYF

CDR3 length: 15
clone size: NA
J gene: TRBJ2-1
V gene: TRBV4-1
D gene: TRBD2
CDR3 DNA: TGCGCCAGCAGCCGAATAGTGGGGGGGTACAATGAGCAGTTCTTC
CDR3 protein: CASSRIVGGYNEQFF

CDR3 length: 14
clone size: NA
J gene: TRBJ1-5
V gene: TRBV9
D gene: NA
CDR3 DNA: TGTGCCAGCAGCCCCGACACAGGACGTCAGCCCCAGCATTTT
CDR3 protein: CASSPDTGRQPQHF

CDR3 length: 15
clone size: NA
J gene: TRBJ1-6
V gene: TRBV7-2
D gene: NA
CDR3 DNA: TGTGCCAGCAGTGCCGCGACCGGCTATAATTCACCCCTCCACTTT
CDR3 protein: CASSAATGYNSPLHF

CDR3 length: 14
clone size: NA
J gene: TRBJ2-5
V gene: TRBV29-1
D gene: NA
CDR3 DNA: TGCAGCGTTGAAGATCCCCGGGGCCAAGAGACCCAGTACTTC
CDR3 protein: CSVEDPRGQETQYF

CDR3 length: 14
clone size: NA
J gene: TRBJ2-7
V gene: TRBV6-6
D gene: TRBD1
CDR3 DNA: TGTGCCAGCATTAGGGACAGGGGTGAGCTCGAGCAGTACTTC
CDR3 protein: CASIRDRGELEQYF

CDR3 length: 16
clone size: NA
J gene: TRBJ2-3
V gene: TRBV7-9
D gene: TRBD2
CDR3 DNA: TGTGCCAGCAGCCGACCTACTAGCGCTAGCACAGATACGCAGTATTTT
CDR3 protein: CASSRPTSASTDTQYF

CDR3 length: 16
clone size: NA
J gene: TRBJ1-2
V gene: TRBV5-5
D gene: NA
CDR3 DNA: TGTGCCAGCAGCTTGGAACAGGGAGCCACTAACTATGGCTACACCTTC
CDR3 protein: CASSLEQGATNYGYTF

CDR3 length: 15
clone size: few
J gene: TRBJ2-1
V gene: TRBV7-9
D gene: TRBD1
CDR3 DNA: TGTGCCAGCAGCACTGGACAGGCCGGTTGGAATGAGCAGTTCTTC
CDR3 protein: CASSTGQAGWNEQFF

CDR3 length: 14
clone size: few
J gene: TRBJ2-5
V gene: TRBV6-4
D gene: NA
CDR3 DNA: TGTGCCAGCAGTGAGTGGCTTTGGGATGAGACCCAGTACTTC
CDR3 protein: CASSEWLWDETQYF

CDR3 length: 12
clone size: many
J gene: TRBJ2-7
V gene: TRBV15
D gene: NA
CDR3 DNA: TGTGCCACCAGCAGAGCCGGGGGCGAGCAGTACTTC
CDR3 protein: CATSRAGGEQYF

CDR3 length: 16
clone size: NA
J gene: TRBJ2-4
V gene: TRBV9
D gene: TRBD1
CDR3 DNA: TGTGCCAGCAGCGCCCCCAGGGACAGGGTGTCGAACATTCAGTACTTC
CDR3 protein: CASSAPRDRVSNIQYF

CDR3 length: 16
clone size: once
J gene: TRBJ2-2
V gene: TRBV4-3
D gene: TRBD2
CDR3 DNA: TGCGCCAGCAGCCTCGGGTTGGGGGGGTCTACCGGGGAGCTGTTTTTT
CDR3 protein: CASSLGLGGSTGELFF

CDR3 length: 16
clone size: NA
J gene: TRBJ2-7
V gene: TRBV13
D gene: TRBD2
CDR3 DNA: TGTGCCAGCAGCCCCGTTCCAGCGGGAAACTCCTACGAGCAGTACTTC
CDR3 protein: CASSPVPAGNSYEQYF

CDR3 length: 15
clone size: few
J gene: TRBJ1-2
V gene: TRBV28
D gene: NA
CDR3 DNA: TGTGCCAGCAGTTTAAGGGCAGGGGTCGGAGCTGGCTACACCTTC
CDR3 protein: CASSLRAGVGAGYTF

CDR3 length: 17
clone size: NA
J gene: TRBJ1-6
V gene: TRBV4-1
D gene: NA
CDR3 DNA: TGCGCCAGCAACCAAGTGCGTCTGGCCTCCTATAATTCACCCCTCCACTTT
CDR3 protein: CASNQVRLASYNSPLHF

CDR3 length: 17
clone size: NA
J gene: TRBJ2-1
V gene: TRBV7-6
D gene: TRBD1
CDR3 DNA: TGTGCCAGCAGCTCAGCAATTCCCGGACAGGGCCCCAATGAGCAGTTCTTC
CDR3 protein: CASSSAIPGQGPNEQFF

CDR3 length: 14
clone size: few
J gene: TRBJ2-7
V gene: TRBV12-5
D gene: NA
CDR3 DNA: TGTGCTAGTGGTGAGACAGGCGGTATCTACGAGCAGTACTTC
CDR3 protein: CASGETGGIYEQYF

CDR3 length: 13
clone size: NA
J gene: TRBJ1-2
V gene: TRBV6-6
D gene: TRBD1
CDR3 DNA: TGTGCCAGCTTTGGGACAGGCACCTATGGCTACACCTTC
CDR3 protein: CASFGTGTYGYTF

CDR3 length: 16
clone size: NA
J gene: TRBJ2-3
V gene: TRBV12-3/TRBV12-4
D gene: NA
CDR3 DNA: TGTGCCAGCCCTAAGGGGGTGACCTTTGGTACAGATACGCAGTATTTT
CDR3 protein: CASPKGVTFGTDTQYF

CDR3 length: 14
clone size: few
J gene: TRBJ2-5
V gene: TRBV21-1
D gene: NA
CDR3 DNA: TGTGCCAGCAGCAAAGGGGGGGTCCAAGAGACCCAGTACTTC
CDR3 protein: CASSKGGVQETQYF

CDR3 length: 14
clone size: NA
J gene: TRBJ1-4
V gene: TRBV20-1
D gene: TRBD1
CDR3 DNA: TGCAGTGCTAGAGGCACAGGGGAAGGTGAAAAACTGTTTTTT
CDR3 protein: CSARGTGEGEKLFF

CDR3 length: 15
clone size: NA
J gene: TRBJ2-6
V gene: TRBV9
D gene: NA
CDR3 DNA: TGTGCCAGCAGCGTAGGGAGCTCTGGGGCCAACGTCCCGACTTTC
CDR3 protein: CASSVGSSGANVPTF

CDR3 length: 16
clone size: NA
J gene: TRBJ2-1
V gene: TRBV5-5
D gene: NA
CDR3 DNA: TGTGCCAGCAGCTTGGTTGCAGAGCCCTCCTACAATGAGCAGTTCTTC
CDR3 protein: CASSLVAEPSYNEQFF

CDR3 length: 15
clone size: few
J gene: TRBJ2-7
V gene: TRBV5-1
D gene: NA
CDR3 DNA: TGCGCCAGCAGATCCCTGGTTTTGGGAGAGAGGGAGCAGTACTTC
CDR3 protein: CASRSLVLGEREQYF

CDR3 length: 15
clone size: NA
J gene: TRBJ2-7
V gene: TRBV4-1
D gene: NA
CDR3 DNA: TGCGCCAGCAGCCAAGATCCCAGCCGTTTGTACGAGCAGTACTTC
CDR3 protein: CASSQDPSRLYEQYF

CDR3 length: 14
clone size: NA
J gene: TRBJ1-2
V gene: TRBV12-3/TRBV12-4
D gene: NA
CDR3 DNA: TGTGCCAGCAGGCTAGGAAGGGACGGCTATGGCTACACCTTC
CDR3 protein: CASRLGRDGYGYTF

CDR3 length: 16
clone size: NA
J gene: TRBJ2-7
V gene: TRBV20-1
D gene: TRBD2
CDR3 DNA: TGCAGTGCAACAGCCGGGACTAGCGGGCGGGCCTACGAGCAGTACTTC
CDR3 protein: CSATAGTSGRAYEQYF

CDR3 length: 14
clone size: NA
J gene: TRBJ1-6
V gene: TRBV6-2/TRBV6-3
D gene: TRBD1
CDR3 DNA: TGTGCCAGCAGTTATGACAGGGGGAATTCACCCCTCCACTTT
CDR3 protein: CASSYDRGNSPLHF

CDR3 length: 15
clone size: NA
J gene: TRBJ2-3
V gene: TRBV20-1
D gene: TRBD1
CDR3 DNA: TGCAGTGCTGGGGACAGGGGATCGGGCACAGATACGCAGTATTTT
CDR3 protein: CSAGDRGSGTDTQYF

CDR3 length: 13
clone size: once
J gene: TRBJ1-2
V gene: TRBV4-1
D gene: NA
CDR3 DNA: TGCGCCAGCGACACGGGCGGGGGCTATGGCTACACCTTC
CDR3 protein: CASDTGGGYGYTF

CDR3 length: 15
clone size: NA
J gene: TRBJ2-5
V gene: TRBV20-1
D gene: TRBD2
CDR3 DNA: TGCAGTGCTAGGAGCGGGGGGGGACCCCAAGAGACCCAGTACTTC
CDR3 protein: CSARSGGGPQETQYF

CDR3 length: 17
clone size: NA
J gene: TRBJ2-2
V gene: TRBV5-1
D gene: NA
CDR3 DNA: TGCGCCAGCAGCTTTCCCGTGAGGGGAACGAACACCGGGGAGCTGTTTTTT
CDR3 protein: CASSFPVRGTNTGELFF

CDR3 length: 15
clone size: NA
J gene: TRBJ2-5
V gene: TRBV15
D gene: NA
CDR3 DNA: TGTGCCACCAGCAGAGATGGAAAGTCACAAGAGACCCAGTACTTC
CDR3 protein: CATSRDGKSQETQYF

CDR3 length: 12
clone size: NA
J gene: TRBJ1-1
V gene: TRBV13
D gene: NA
CDR3 DNA: TGTGCCAGCAGCACCCGAACAGGGGAAGCTTTCTTT
CDR3 protein: CASSTRTGEAFF

CDR3 length: 16
clone size: NA
J gene: TRBJ2-7
V gene: TRBV7-6
D gene: TRBD1
CDR3 DNA: TGTGCCAGCAGCGAGGTACCAGGGGGCAGCGCCTACGAGCAGTACTTC
CDR3 protein: CASSEVPGGSAYEQYF

CDR3 length: 12
clone size: NA
J gene: TRBJ2-7
V gene: TRBV28
D gene: NA
CDR3 DNA: TGTGCCAGCAGCGAGGTAGGGGGAGAGCAGTACTTC
CDR3 protein: CASSEVGGEQYF

CDR3 length: 13
clone size: NA
J gene: TRBJ1-2
V gene: TRBV11-1
D gene: NA
CDR3 DNA: TGTGCCAGCAGCTTACAGAACCTCTATGGCTACACCTTC
CDR3 protein: CASSLQNLYGYTF

CDR3 length: 16
clone size: NA
J gene: TRBJ2-1
V gene: TRBV3-1
D gene: TRBD1
CDR3 DNA: TGTGCCAGCAGCCAAGTCGACAGGGCCCCCTACAATGAGCAGTTCTTC
CDR3 protein: CASSQVDRAPYNEQFF

CDR3 length: 15
clone size: NA
J gene: TRBJ2-7
V gene: TRBV20-1
D gene: TRBD2
CDR3 DNA: TGCAGTGGTAGAGACTGGGGGACTAGCTCCTACGAGCAGTACTTC
CDR3 protein: CSGRDWGTSSYEQYF

CDR3 length: 15
clone size: few
J gene: TRBJ2-7
V gene: TRBV28
D gene: NA
CDR3 DNA: TGTGCCAGCAGTCAACCGACAAAAAAATGGTACGAGCAGTACTTC
CDR3 protein: CASSQPTKKWYEQYF

CDR3 length: 17
clone size: NA
J gene: TRBJ1-2
V gene: TRBV7-6
D gene: NA
CDR3 DNA: TGTGCCAGCAGCTTAAAGGTGAACCAGGCGACCTTTTATGGCTACACCTTC
CDR3 protein: CASSLKVNQATFYGYTF

CDR3 length: 17
clone size: NA
J gene: TRBJ1-2
V gene: TRBV27
D gene: NA
CDR3 DNA: TGTACCAGCAGTTTATCGCCAACCTACAGAGGTGGCTATGGCTACACCTTC
CDR3 protein: CTSSLSPTYRGGYGYTF

CDR3 length: 15
clone size: few
J gene: TRBJ2-3
V gene: TRBV5-1
D gene: NA
CDR3 DNA: TGCGCCAGCAGCCCCGGGGAATATTTCACAGATACGCAGTATTTT
CDR3 protein: CASSPGEYFTDTQYF

CDR3 length: 13
clone size: NA
J gene: TRBJ2-3
V gene: TRBV20-1
D gene: NA
CDR3 DNA: TGCAGTGCTAAGGCCGATCCGACAGATACGCAGTATTTT
CDR3 protein: CSAKADPTDTQYF

CDR3 length: 16
clone size: NA
J gene: TRBJ2-3
V gene: TRBV7-9
D gene: TRBD1
CDR3 DNA: TGTGCCAGCAGCGACCGGACAGGCCCGGGAACAGATACGCAGTATTTT
CDR3 protein: CASSDRTGPGTDTQYF